This TCR beta chain was obtained from a study of blood T cell repertoires in COVID-19. Assay used: immunoSEQ multiplex PCR; TCRdb lists only in-frame clones, some missing. The table records about 250,000 clones, roughly 90% of them present only once. Participants were aged roughly 18 to 100 years from roughly 25 US areas. V was clipped by 5 bases and J by 11 bases; unmatched bases: 11. Germline assignment: CDR1 MNHEY and CDR2 SVGAGI. The CDR3 loop spans 13 amino acids. The receptor comes from a woman aged 25 to 39 with acute COVID-19. The sample comprised PBMCs or T cells enriched from blood (not recorded which). The chain joins TRBV6-5 to TRBJ1-1, with 7 bases fitting TRBD1. For the CDR3, the DNA is TGTGCCAGCAGTAAACGACAGGGTAGGTGGGCTTTCTTT. The encoded protein is CASSKRQGRWAFF.